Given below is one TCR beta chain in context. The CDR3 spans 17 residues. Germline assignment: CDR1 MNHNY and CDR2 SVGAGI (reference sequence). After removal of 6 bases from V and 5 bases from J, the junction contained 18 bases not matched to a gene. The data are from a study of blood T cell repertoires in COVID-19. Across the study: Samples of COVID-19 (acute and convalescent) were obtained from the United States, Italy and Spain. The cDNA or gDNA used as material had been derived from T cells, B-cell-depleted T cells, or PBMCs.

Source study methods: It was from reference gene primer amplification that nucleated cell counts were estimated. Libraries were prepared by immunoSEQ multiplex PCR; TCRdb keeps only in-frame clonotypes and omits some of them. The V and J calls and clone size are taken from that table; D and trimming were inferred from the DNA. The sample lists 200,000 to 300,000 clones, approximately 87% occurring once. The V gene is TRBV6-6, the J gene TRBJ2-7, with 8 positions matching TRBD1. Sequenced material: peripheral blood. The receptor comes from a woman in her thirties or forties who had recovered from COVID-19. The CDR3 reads CASSRPLPQGAMDEQYF. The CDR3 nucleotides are TGTGCCAGCAGCCGACCCCTCCCTCAGGGGGCCATGGACGAGCAGTACTTC.